This TCR beta chain comes out of a study of CD8+CD57+ T cells in acquired aplastic anemia. Genomic DNA templated the TCR beta VDJ and CDR3 profiling. TCRdb recomputed calls from the reads with MiXCR, one row per CDR3 protein. Of 250,000 or so distinct CDR3 sequences listed, around 45% are singletons. Sequencing was done on patients that had shown CD8+CD57+ cell expansion by flow cytometry. Germline assignment: CDR1 WSHSY and CDR2 SAAADI. The CDR3 is made up of 15 amino acids. The V and J ends lost 4 bases and 1 base, in that order; junction bases with no gene match: 6. Material: sorted CD4+, CD8+, or CD8+CD57+ T cells (not recorded which) from PBMCs. The receptor was isolated from a human donor with aplastic anemia. The chain couples TRBV10-2 to TRBJ2-5, with 7 nucleotides matching TRBD2. This CDR3 is CASSVMRGSQETQYF. The CDR3 DNA reads TGCGCCAGCAGTGTGATGCGGGGGTCCCAAGAGACCCAGTACTTC.